This T cell receptor (beta chain) derives from a study of cytomegalovirus exposure and HLA in healthy donors. Study-level background: Earlier findings included 117 million unique TCR beta sequences obtained from about 180 million T cells.

Trimming removed 7 bases from V and 10 bases from J; junction bases left unmatched: 11. Germline V gene data show CDR1 as SNHLY and CDR2 as FYNNEI. The CDR3 covers 13 residues. PCR employed 60 Vbeta and 13 Jbeta primers. The assay was immunoSEQ multiplex PCR, and TCRdb's table has in-frame clones only and misses some. The data hold 100,000 or so clones, with over 70% observed a single time. Sequenced material: PBMCs. This chain connects TRBV2 to TRBJ2-5; 8 bases map to TRBD1. This receptor was taken from a man aged 30 to 45 in good health and CMV-seronegative. The CDR3 DNA sequence: TGTGCCAGCATGGGGACAGGCACTCTCCGCCAGTACTTC. Its translation is CASMGTGTLRQYF.